This TCR beta chain comes out of a study of T-cell reconstitution after alpha-beta-depleted transplantation in children. Preparing the TCRbeta library involved the use of unique molecular identifiers. TCRdb reanalysed the PCR reads using MiXCR and keeps one entry per CDR3 protein. The table includes 480,000 or so distinct CDR3 sequences, approximately 10% detected once. Ten or more counts support this clonotype. The antigen is unknown. General study points: Day-60 TCRbeta diversity that was high in some patients was derived from surviving recipient T cells and thymic progenitors. When one year had passed after transplant, most T-cell counts and diversity came from newly produced T cells. Two months or so post-transplant, alpha-beta T cells reportedly derived from several hundred expanded graft clones.

This CDR3 is built from 14 residues. V was cut by 6 bases and J by 1 base, with 13 bases left in between. The sample in question was PBMCs, obtained before TCRalphabeta/CD19-depleted stem cell transplant. This clonotype was obtained from a child younger than 10 with inherited bone marrow failure, due to receive a stem cell transplant. V usage is TRBV12-3 or TRBV12-4 and J usage is TRBJ2-7; tentatively, D is TRBD1 (6 bases). DNA for the CDR3: TGTGCCAGCAGCTGGGACACCCAGTCCTACGAGCAGTACTTC. Translation gives CASSWDTQSYEQYF.